The rows below give T cell receptor beta chains drawn from one sample of a study of T-cell reconstitution after alpha-beta-depleted transplantation in children. TCRdb reprocessed the PCR reads with MiXCR, giving one entry per CDR3 protein. The data contain a few hundred thousand distinct CDR3 sequences, 6.6% of them singletons. Sample: PBMCs, taken before TCRalphabeta/CD19-depleted stem cell transplant. All receptors come from a boy aged 2 to 10 with acute lymphoblastic leukemia, due to receive a stem cell transplant. Both conserved end residues are part of each CDR3. Fields, in order: CDR3 protein, CDR3 DNA, V gene, J gene, D gene, clone size. D genes are given only for firm matches. The size entry is marked missing in some rows and otherwise reads once, few, many or a size class.

CASRGGAIGSEAFF	TGTGCCAGCAGGGGAGGGGCAATAGGTTCCGAAGCTTTCTTT	TRBV6-5	TRBJ1-1	NA	NA
CASSYLTGGATYGYTF	TGTGCCAGCAGTTACCTGACAGGGGGTGCAACCTATGGCTACACCTTC	TRBV6-5	TRBJ1-2	TRBD1	many
CASRTDNYGYTF	TGCGCCAGCCGGACAGATAACTATGGCTACACCTTC	TRBV5-1	TRBJ1-2	NA	many
CASSPRERDYEQYF	TGCGCCAGCAGCCCCAGGGAGCGGGACTACGAGCAGTACTTC	TRBV5-1	TRBJ2-7	TRBD2	few
CASSLGGVGYNEQFF	TGCGCCAGCAGCTTAGGGGGCGTCGGCTACAATGAGCAGTTCTTC	TRBV5-1	TRBJ2-1	TRBD1	few
CSVEEGGVDTQYF	TGCAGCGTTGAAGAGGGAGGGGTAGATACGCAGTATTTT	TRBV29-1	TRBJ2-3	TRBD2	many
CASSTPLVMNTEAFF	TGTGCCAGCAGTACCCCATTGGTAATGAACACTGAAGCTTTCTTT	TRBV28	TRBJ1-1	NA	few
CASSLDPNYGYTF	TGTGCCAGCAGCCTGGATCCCAACTATGGCTACACCTTC	TRBV12-3/TRBV12-4	TRBJ1-2	NA	many
CASSLDRGLSYEQYF	TGTGCCAGCAGCTTGGACAGGGGGCTATCCTACGAGCAGTACTTC	TRBV5-5	TRBJ2-7	TRBD1	many
CASSHIRGGDEQYF	TGTGCCAGCAGTCACATCCGGGGAGGCGACGAGCAGTACTTC	TRBV27	TRBJ2-7	NA	many
CASSVGPGGTNEKLFF	TGTGCCAGCAGCGTAGGACCGGGGGGCACTAATGAAAAACTGTTTTTT	TRBV9	TRBJ1-4	NA	many
CASSRQTGTNYNEQFF	TGCGCCAGCAGCCGACAAACCGGGACAAACTACAATGAGCAGTTCTTC	TRBV4-3	TRBJ2-1	NA	few
CASSLARQVGANVLTF	TGTGCCAGCAGCTTAGCGCGGCAAGTAGGGGCCAACGTCCTGACTTTC	TRBV7-8	TRBJ2-6	NA	many
CSARERETQNEQFF	TGCAGTGCTAGAGAGCGGGAGACACAGAATGAGCAGTTCTTC	TRBV20-1	TRBJ2-1	TRBD2	many
CASRTTSGPKETQYF	TGTGCCAGCAGGACGACTAGCGGGCCGAAAGAGACCCAGTACTTC	TRBV6-5	TRBJ2-5	TRBD2	many
CASSLGQGAFEQYF	TGTGCCAGCAGTTTAGGGCAGGGGGCCTTCGAGCAGTACTTC	TRBV12-3/TRBV12-4	TRBJ2-7	TRBD1	many
CASSDGAYEQYF	TGCGCCAGCAGCGACGGGGCATACGAGCAGTACTTC	TRBV5-1	TRBJ2-7	NA	many
CASSTVAGRYNIQYF	TGCGCCAGCAGTACGGTTGCAGGGAGGTATAACATTCAGTACTTC	TRBV5-1	TRBJ2-4	NA	NA
CASSLLAGADTQYF	TGTGCCAGCAGTCTCCTAGCGGGAGCAGATACGCAGTATTTT	TRBV2	TRBJ2-3	TRBD2	many
CSARVRLAGGPRSGEQFF	TGCAGTGCTAGAGTCCGACTAGCGGGAGGGCCCAGGTCGGGTGAGCAGTTCTTC	TRBV20-1	TRBJ2-1	TRBD2	few
CASSQEAPGTGPSAQFF	TGTGCCAGCAGCCAAGAAGCCCCCGGGACAGGGCCGTCCGCGCAGTTCTTC	TRBV4-2	TRBJ2-1	TRBD1	many
CASSQRDSGYTF	TGTGCCAGCAGCCAAAGGGACAGCGGCTACACCTTC	TRBV7-2	TRBJ1-2	TRBD1	many
CSVWGSDRTEAFF	TGCAGCGTTTGGGGGTCCGATAGGACTGAAGCTTTCTTT	TRBV29-1	TRBJ1-1	NA	once
CASSYRFSGQETQYF	TGTGCCAGCAGTTATCGGTTTTCGGGTCAAGAGACCCAGTACTTC	TRBV6-2/TRBV6-3	TRBJ2-5	NA	few
CSVEVVEAFF	TGCAGCGTTGAGGTGGTTGAAGCTTTCTTT	TRBV29-1	TRBJ1-1	NA	many
CASSHSRGDNQPQHF	TGCGCCAGCAGCCATAGCCGGGGGGATAATCAGCCCCAGCATTTT	TRBV4-3	TRBJ1-5	NA	few
CASSGPPWYEQYF	TGTGCCAGCAGCGGACCGCCTTGGTACGAGCAGTACTTC	TRBV7-2	TRBJ2-7	NA	NA
CAMGGTGLSSEQYF	TGTGCCATGGGAGGGACAGGCCTGTCCTCCGAGCAGTACTTC	TRBV10-3	TRBJ2-7	NA	many
CASTSPRDGNIQYF	TGTGCCAGCACAAGCCCCAGGGATGGAAACATTCAGTACTTC	TRBV9	TRBJ2-4	NA	NA
CSAPSSGSPYNEQFF	TGCAGTGCTCCTTCTAGCGGATCCCCCTACAATGAGCAGTTCTTC	TRBV20-1	TRBJ2-1	TRBD2	many
CASSTGLSSTDTQYF	TGTGCCAGCAGCACTGGATTGTCTAGCACAGATACGCAGTATTTT	TRBV6-1	TRBJ2-3	NA	many